This T cell receptor beta chain is drawn from a study of blood T cell repertoires in COVID-19. Looking at the study overall: Sites in the United States, Italy and Spain provided acute and convalescent COVID-19 samples.

J gave up 5 bases and V 8 bases, and 6 bases lay outside the gene matches. CDR3 size: 14 residues. Germline CDR1 and CDR2: LNHDA and SQIVND (reference sequence). Per the study methods: Counts of nucleated cells, estimated from reference gene primer amplification, were obtained. Clones were read by immunoSEQ multiplex PCR, and TCRdb kept only the in-frame ones, dropping some. Clone size and the V and J calls come from that table; the DNA yielded D and trimming. The top ten hold 15% to 20% of the sample, which has 60,000 to 95,000 clones, about 92% seen once. The receptor was isolated from a woman older than 75 with active or convalescent COVID-19. The sequenced sample was peripheral blood. The genes are TRBV19 and TRBJ1-6; 7 bases agree with TRBD1. CDR3 in DNA: TGTGCCAGTTCGACAGGGTGGAATAATTCACCCCTCCACTTT. Translation: CASSTGWNNSPLHF.